This is a list of T cell receptor beta chains from one sample in a study of shared clonotypes between healthy human individuals. Clones were read by immunoSEQ multiplex PCR, and TCRdb kept only the in-frame ones, dropping some. This sample has about 2 million clones; roughly 95% occur once, and the top ten carry under 0.15%. Material for sequencing was naive CD4+ T cells sorted from blood. The receptors shown here come from a man aged 18-30 years in good health. CDR3s include the opening cysteine and the closing phenylalanine or tryptophan. Fields, in order: D gene, J gene, V gene, clone size, CDR3 DNA, CDR3 protein. A D gene is named only where the DNA matches it firmly. The size entry is marked missing in some rows and otherwise reads once, few, many or a size class.

>-|TRBJ1-5|TRBV18|-
TGTGCCAGCTCACCACTGTCCGGGAGCAATCAGCCCCAGCATTTT
CASSPLSGSNQPQHF
>-|TRBJ1-5|TRBV5-1|-
TGCGCCAGCAGCTTGGACAGTTCGAATCAGCCCCAGCATTTT
CASSLDSSNQPQHF
>-|TRBJ1-3|TRBV7-6|-
TGTGCCAGCAGCTTAGCGCGGGCTGGAAACACCATATATTTT
CASSLARAGNTIYF
>TRBD2|TRBJ2-7|TRBV7-2|-
TGTGCCAGCAGCTTAACAGCGGGGGCCCTATACTACGAGCAGTACTTC
CASSLTAGALYYEQYF
>-|TRBJ2-1|TRBV7-2|-
TGTGCCAGCAGCTTAGTTGGAACAGGAGGATCCTACAATGAGCAGTTCTTC
CASSLVGTGGSYNEQFF
>TRBD1|TRBJ2-7|TRBV18|once
TGTGCCAGCTCACCAGGGACAGGGACAACCTACGAGCAGTACTTC
CASSPGTGTTYEQYF
>-|TRBJ2-2|TRBV4-3|-
TGCGCCAGCAGACGGGCGGATCTCTCCGGGGAGCTGTTTTTT
CASRRADLSGELFF
>TRBD1|TRBJ2-5|TRBV5-7|-
TGTGCCAGCAGGGCCAAAGAGATGACAGGGGGGGCAACGGAGACCCAGTACTTC
CASRAKEMTGGATETQYF
>TRBD2|TRBJ2-1|TRBV5-8|-
TGTGCCAGCAGCTTCCCGGGACTAGCGGGAGCCAATGAGCAGTTCTTC
CASSFPGLAGANEQFF
>-|TRBJ1-2|TRBV18|-
TGTGCCAGCTCACCGCGGACCAAGGGCAACGACTATGGCTACACCTTC
CASSPRTKGNDYGYTF
>TRBD2|TRBJ2-3|TRBV7-8|-
TGTGCCAGCAGCGGACGAGCGGGGGGGATACCCACAGATACGCAGTATTTT
CASSGRAGGIPTDTQYF
>TRBD2|TRBJ2-5|TRBV4-3|-
TGCGCCAGCAGCCACGATGGACTAGCGGGGGAAGAGACCCAGTACTTC
CASSHDGLAGEETQYF
>-|TRBJ1-1|TRBV11-3|-
TGTGCCAGCAGCTTAGACAGAGTGAACACTGAAGCTTTCTTT
CASSLDRVNTEAFF
>-|TRBJ1-6|TRBV19|-
TGTGCCAGAGAGTCGTCGAGCTCCTATAATTCACCCCTCCACTTT
CARESSSSYNSPLHF
>-|TRBJ2-5|TRBV20-1|-
TGCAGTGCCGCCGGAGAGACCCAGTACTTC
CSAAGETQYF
>TRBD2|TRBJ2-1|TRBV5-4|-
TGTGCCAGCAGCTCAGAGGGACTAGCGGGAGGCGGGTACAATGAGCAGTTCTTC
CASSSEGLAGGGYNEQFF
>TRBD1|TRBJ2-6|TRBV5-4|once
TGTGCCAGCAGCCTCAGACAGGGCACTGGGGCCAACGTCCTGACTTTC
CASSLRQGTGANVLTF
>TRBD1|TRBJ2-2|TRBV6-5|-
TGTGCCAGCAGTCGGGACAGACGTGGGGAGCTGTTTTTT
CASSRDRRGELFF
>TRBD2|TRBJ2-3|TRBV10-2|-
TGCGCCTCCGGCGGGGGGCCGAGCACAGATACGCAGTATTTT
CASGGGPSTDTQYF
>-|TRBJ2-7|TRBV19|-
TGTGCCAGTAGTATGGCCGGATCCTACGAGCAGTACTTC
CASSMAGSYEQYF
>-|TRBJ1-2|TRBV6-5|-
TGTGCCAGCAGTCGGACAGTCCTAGACTATGGCTACACCTTC
CASSRTVLDYGYTF
>-|TRBJ2-3|TRBV4-1|-
TGCGCCAGCTGTAGGACGGGGCTTGGCACAGATACGCAGTATTTT
CASCRTGLGTDTQYF
>-|TRBJ2-5|TRBV30|-
TGTGCCTGGAGTTCAGGGCTTCAAGAGACCCAGTACTTC
CAWSSGLQETQYF
>-|TRBJ2-1|TRBV7-2|-
TGTGCCAGCAGCTCCAAGCGGGCCAGCTCCTACAATGAGCAGTTCTTC
CASSSKRASSYNEQFF
>TRBD1|TRBJ2-2|TRBV27|once
TGTGCCAGCAGTCTTCGAACAGGGGGCGCGGGCACCGGGGAGCTGTTTTTT
CASSLRTGGAGTGELFF
>TRBD1|TRBJ1-1|TRBV7-2|-
TGTGCCAGCAGCGTGGGACAGCTAAACACTGAAGCTTTCTTT
CASSVGQLNTEAFF
>-|TRBJ2-3|TRBV25-1|-
TGTGCCAGCGAGGTGGACGGGATTCTACATACGCAGTATTTT
CASEVDGILHTQYF
>TRBD1|TRBJ1-3|TRBV4-1|-
TGCGCCAGCAGCCAATCTTTTCGACAGGGGGCGGGAAACACCATATATTTT
CASSQSFRQGAGNTIYF
>TRBD2|TRBJ2-1|TRBV4-1|-
TGCGCCAGCAGCCAAGATCCCCGGACTAGCGGGGGGGCAACTGAGCAGTTCTTC
CASSQDPRTSGGATEQFF
>-|TRBJ2-2|TRBV9|-
TGTGCCAGCAGCGTAGAACTAGCTGGCGGGGAGCTGTTTTTT
CASSVELAGGELFF
>-|TRBJ2-7|TRBV13|-
TGTGCCAGCAGCTTAGACAGGGCTTTATCCTACGAGCAGTACTTC
CASSLDRALSYEQYF
>TRBD1|TRBJ2-7|TRBV7-7|-
TGTGCTAGCAGCTTACCGGGACAGGGGGTCTACGAGCAGTACTTC
CASSLPGQGVYEQYF
>TRBD1|TRBJ2-5|TRBV7-9|-
TGTGCCAGCAGCCAAACAGGGGGCCAAGAGACCCAGTACTTC
CASSQTGGQETQYF
>TRBD1|TRBJ2-5|TRBV6-6|-
TGTGCCAGCAGTTCGCCGGGACAGGGATGGGCGGAGACCCAGTACTTC
CASSSPGQGWAETQYF
>TRBD1|TRBJ2-7|TRBV2|-
TGTGCCAGCGGGACAGGGGGCTCTGGCGAGCAGTACTTC
CASGTGGSGEQYF
>-|TRBJ2-5|TRBV5-1|-
TGCGCCAGCAGCTTTGCGCAGGGAGAGGCCCAGTACTTC
CASSFAQGEAQYF
>-|TRBJ1-2|TRBV28|-
TGTGCCAGCAGTCTAAGGTCCAGATACTATGGCTACACCTTC
CASSLRSRYYGYTF
>TRBD1|TRBJ1-4|TRBV9|-
TGTGCCAGCAGCGTAGACAGGGGGAGGGAAAAACTGTTTTTT
CASSVDRGREKLFF
>-|TRBJ1-6|TRBV6-6|-
TGTGCCAGCAGTATCGACCGCTCCTATAATTCACCCCTCCACTTT
CASSIDRSYNSPLHF
>-|TRBJ1-5|TRBV4-1|-
TGCGCCAGCAGCTTGGATGGGGGGGACAATCAGCCCCAGCATTTT
CASSLDGGDNQPQHF
>-|TRBJ2-5|TRBV30|-
TGTGCCTGGAGTGTACTTCGTGGGACCCAGTACTTC
CAWSVLRGTQYF
>-|TRBJ2-6|TRBV5-1|once
TGCGCCAGCAGTTTAGAAGCCAACGTCCTGACTTTC
CASSLEANVLTF
>-|TRBJ1-1|TRBV10-3|-
TGTGCCATCAGTGAAGCAGGGAACACTGAAGCTTTCTTT
CAISEAGNTEAFF
>-|TRBJ2-3|TRBV6-1|-
TGTGCCAGCAGTGAGCAGGGGGATACGCAGTATTTT
CASSEQGDTQYF
>-|TRBJ2-7|TRBV6-1|-
TGTGCCAGCAGTGACAACTCCTACGAGCAGTACTTC
CASSDNSYEQYF
>-|TRBJ2-5|TRBV9|-
TGTGCCAGCAGCGTTGTAGCAGGGGAGTACCAAGAGACCCAGTACTTC
CASSVVAGEYQETQYF
>-|TRBJ2-2|TRBV7-2|-
TGTGCCAGCAGCTTAAGTAGGAGCTTCAACACCGGGGAGCTGTTTTTT
CASSLSRSFNTGELFF
>-|TRBJ2-4|TRBV11-2|-
TGTGCCAGCAGCTTAGAAGGGGGACTAGCCAAAAACATTCAGTACTTC
CASSLEGGLAKNIQYF
>-|TRBJ1-2|TRBV28|few
TGTGCCAGCAGCACCCGAACAGGAACCCCCTATGGCTACACCTTC
CASSTRTGTPYGYTF
>-|TRBJ2-5|TRBV5-1|-
TGCGCCAGCAGCTTTTCTCCCGGGACACAATTCCAAGAGACCCAGTACTTC
CASSFSPGTQFQETQYF
>TRBD2|TRBJ2-1|TRBV7-9|-
TGTGCCAGCATCCACGGCGGGGGGGCCGCCTACAATGAGCAGTTCTTC
CASIHGGGAAYNEQFF
>-|TRBJ1-6|TRBV5-1|-
TGCGCCAGCAGCTTGGCCCGCCTTAGTAATTCACCCCTCCACTTT
CASSLARLSNSPLHF
>-|TRBJ2-3|TRBV7-2|-
TGTGCCAGCAGCCCCCAGTCCGGCCCCACAGATACGCAGTATTTT
CASSPQSGPTDTQYF
>-|TRBJ1-2|TRBV7-9|-
TGTGCCAGCAGCCGAACACGAGAGTATGGCTACACCTTC
CASSRTREYGYTF
>-|TRBJ1-4|TRBV9|-
TGTGCCAGCAGCGAGGCGGCCGGACAGTCTAATGAAAAACTGTTTTTT
CASSEAAGQSNEKLFF
>-|TRBJ2-3|TRBV10-3|few
TGTGCCATCAGTGAGTCGGTAGATACGCAGTATTTT
CAISESVDTQYF
>-|TRBJ2-7|TRBV7-2|-
TGTGCCAGCAGCTCCCCCGGTAGGAGCGAGCAGTACTTC
CASSSPGRSEQYF
>-|TRBJ1-1|TRBV10-1|few
TGCGCCAGCAGCGGAGACAGCGGTTCGCGAGCTTTCTTT
CASSGDSGSRAFF
>-|TRBJ2-2|TRBV27|-
TGTGCCAGCAGTTCGTCCGGCTCGATTACCGGGGAGCTGTTTTTT
CASSSSGSITGELFF
>-|TRBJ1-6|TRBV7-8|-
TGTGCCAGCAGTCGACTAACAGGGCACGCCGAGGCGCCCCTCCACTTT
CASSRLTGHAEAPLHF